The following is a T cell receptor (beta chain) sequence with its context. These data belong to a study of memory CD4+ T cells and cytomegalovirus serostatus. This CDR3 comprises 15 residues. J gave up 9 bases and V 5 bases, and 11 bases lay outside the gene matches. Germline V gene data show CDR1 as SGHTA and CDR2 as FQGTGA. Some clones are missing from TCRdb's copy, which holds only in-frame ones; the method was immunoSEQ multiplex PCR. The sample holds 55,000 to 75,000 clones; approximately 78% are singletons and the top ten take around 0.9%. The sort gate was single viable CD3+CD4+CD8-CD45RO+ cells for memory CD4+ T cells.

The receptor was derived from an adult in good health and CMV-seronegative. The chain couples TRBV7-3 to TRBJ2-1; 9 bases are shared with TRBD2. The material sequenced was memory CD4+ T cells from blood. CDR3 loop: CASSPGGGGAFEQFF. The CDR3 region has the DNA TGTGCCAGCAGCCCTGGCGGCGGGGGGGCCTTTGAGCAGTTCTTC. The whole variable domain, remainder taken from reference TRBV7-3 and TRBJ2-1, is GAGVSQTPSNKVTEKGKYVELRCDPISGHTALYWYRQSLGQGPEFLIYFQGTGAADDSGLPNDRFFAVRPEGSVSTLKIQRTERGDSAVYLCASSPGGGGAFEQFFGPGTRLTVL.